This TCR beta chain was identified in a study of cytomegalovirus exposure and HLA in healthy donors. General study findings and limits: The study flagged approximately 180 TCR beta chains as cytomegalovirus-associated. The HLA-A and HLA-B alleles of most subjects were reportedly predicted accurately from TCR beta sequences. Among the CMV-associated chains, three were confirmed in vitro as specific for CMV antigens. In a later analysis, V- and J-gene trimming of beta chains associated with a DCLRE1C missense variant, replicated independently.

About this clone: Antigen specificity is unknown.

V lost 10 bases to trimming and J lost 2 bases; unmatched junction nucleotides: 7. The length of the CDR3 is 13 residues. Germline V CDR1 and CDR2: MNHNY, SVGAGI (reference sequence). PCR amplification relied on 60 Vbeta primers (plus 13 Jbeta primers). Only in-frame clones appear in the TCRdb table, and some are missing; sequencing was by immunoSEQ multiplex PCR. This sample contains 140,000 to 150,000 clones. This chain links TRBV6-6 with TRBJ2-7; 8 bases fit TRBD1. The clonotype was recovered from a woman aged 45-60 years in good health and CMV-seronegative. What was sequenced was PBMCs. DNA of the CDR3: TGTGCCACACAGGGGGGTTACCCCTACGAGCAGTACTTC. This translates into CATQGGYPYEQYF.